The 26 T cell receptor beta chains listed next were all sequenced from one sample in a study of spatial heterogeneity in lung cancer. TCRdb reprocessed the 5' RACE reads with MiXCR, giving one entry per CDR3 protein. The sample contains some 20,000 distinct CDR3 sequences, 15% to 20% of which appear only once. Their specific antigens are unknown. Time point: sample taken at primary tumor resection. The study's findings and limits: Within tumors, counts of expanded alpha and beta TCRs tracked tumor mutation counts.

The specimen comprised lung tumor tissue, sampled at surgery. These TCRs come from a female donor with early-stage non-small cell lung cancer.

This clonotype was picked up a small number of times. This rearrangement joins TRBV4-1 to TRBJ2-3, with 11 bases aligning to TRBD2. The CDR3 runs to 21 residues. Germline lookup yields CDR1 MGHRA and CDR2 YSYEKL. The J segment lost 0 bases and the V segment lost 0 bases, leaving 14 bases of the junction unmatched. The CDR3 spells CASSQDLASGRLTTSTDTQYF. In DNA form, the CDR3 reads TGCGCCAGCAGCCAAGATCTGGCTAGCGGGAGGCTTACTACTAGCACAGATACGCAGTATTTT.

This clonotype was found many times. The chain couples TRBV28 to TRBJ2-7; 11 nucleotides agree with TRBD2. Germline CDR1 MDHEN, CDR2 SYDVKM. V trimming: 5 bases; J trimming: 3 bases; junction bases outside the gene matches: 3. The length of the CDR3 is 14 residues. This chain's CDR3 is CASSPGLAGYEQYF. The CDR3 DNA follows: TGTGCCAGCAGTCCCGGACTAGCGGGCTACGAGCAGTACTTC.

This clonotype was observed at least ten times. V usage is TRBV4-1 and J usage is TRBJ2-3; 7 nucleotides match TRBD1. Trimming removed 4 bases from V and 4 bases from J; junction bases left unmatched: 8. Germline-derived CDR1 and CDR2 are MGHRA and YSYEKL. The CDR3 sequence is 15 residues long. The DNA of the CDR3 is TGCGCCAGCAGCCGCCCAGGGCAGGGGGCAGATACGCAGTATTTT. Protein sequence: CASSRPGQGADTQYF.

A word on this clonotype: A much larger clonotype is one base distant, so this may be a read error. V usage is TRBV6-5 and J usage is TRBJ2-5; weak D call: TRBD1 (6 bases). CDR1 and CDR2 (germline): MNHEY, SVGAGI. The CDR3 covers 13 residues. CDR3 loop: CDSSYRGTETQYF. The DNA of the CDR3 is TGTGACAGCAGTTATAGGGGGACAGAGACCCAGTACTTC.

This clonotype was detected a few times. This chain joins TRBV18 and TRBJ2-1; perhaps TRBD1 as D (5 bases). Germline V lookup: CDR1 KGHSH, CDR2 LQKENI. V lost 2 bases and J 3 bases, leaving 11 bases between the germline ends. The CDR3 runs 15 residues. CDR3 in DNA: TGTGCCAGCTCACCAGGAACAGGACACTACAATGAGCAGTTCTTC. Protein sequence: CASSPGTGHYNEQFF.

There are many counts of this clonotype. The CDR3: CASSFSRQRNEQFF. DNA of the CDR3: TGTGCCAGCAGCTTCAGTAGGCAGAGGAATGAGCAGTTCTTC. The chain uses TRBV11-2 and TRBJ2-1, with D unresolved. Trimming took off 3 bases at V and 7 bases at J, with 13 bases between the two ends. Germline assignment: CDR1 SGHAT and CDR2 FQNNGV. This CDR3 has 14 amino acids.

This clonotype is judged medium-sized. CDR3 bases: TGTGCCAGCAGTTTGAGCGGACAGGGGGGATACAATGAGCAGTTCTTC. Translated: CASSLSGQGGYNEQFF. The chain employs TRBV28 and TRBJ2-1, with TRBD1 matching 10 bases. V lost 3 bases and J lost 4; bases outside the gene matches: 6. This CDR3 is built from 16 residues. The V gene's germline CDR1 is MDHEN and CDR2 SYDVKM. The full variable domain, completed using reference TRBV28 and TRBJ2-1, is DVKVTQSSRYLVKRTGEKVFLECVQDMDHENMFWYRQDPGLGLRLIYFSYDVKMKEKGDIPEGYSVSREKKERFSLILESASTNQTSMYLCASSLSGQGGYNEQFFGPGTRLTVL.

This clonotype was seen many times. The V gene is TRBV6-1, the J gene TRBJ2-3; no definite D call. The ends were cut back, 3 bases at V and 2 bases at J, with 3 bases in the middle. There are 12 residues in the CDR3. From germline, CDR1 is MNHNS and CDR2 SASEGT. The CDR3 spells CASSDFTDTQYF. The CDR3 DNA reads TGTGCCAGCAGTGACTTCACAGATACGCAGTATTTT.

In this sample, this clonotype turned up once. The CDR3 region has the DNA TGTGCCTGGAGGGGATATCAAGAGACCCAGTACTTC. Translated: CAWRGYQETQYF. The chain has TRBV30 and TRBJ2-5, with no clear D. The V gene lost 3 bases and the J gene lost 2 bases, with 7 bases spanning the gap. In germline, CDR1 is GTSNPN, CDR2 SVGIG (reference sequence). This CDR3 is built from 12 residues. The variable domain in full, with the rest retrieved from reference TRBV30 and TRBJ2-5, is SQTIHQWPATLVQPVGSPLSLECTVEGTSNPNLYWYRQAAGRGLQLLFYSVGIGQISSEVPQNLSASRPQDRQFILSSKKLLLSDSGFYLCAWRGYQETQYFGPGTRLLVL.

This chain joins TRBV19 and TRBJ2-2, with 10 bases lining up with TRBD2. Germline V gene data show CDR1 as LNHDA and CDR2 as SQIVND (reference sequence). The CDR3 totals 14 residues. The J segment lost 5 bases and the V segment lost 3 bases, leaving 0 bases of the junction unmatched. CDR3: CASSMTSGTGELFF. The CDR3 DNA follows: TGTGCCAGTAGTATGACTAGCGGGACCGGGGAGCTGTTTTTT. The full variable domain, in which reference TRBV19 and TRBJ2-2 provide the parts outside the CDR3, is DGGITQSPKYLFRKEGQNVTLSCEQNLNHDAMYWYRQDPGQGLRLIYYSQIVNDFQKGDIAEGYSVSREKKESFPLTVTSAQKNPTAFYLCASSMTSGTGELFFGEGSRLTVL.

This clonotype was seen a few times. This chain links TRBV20-1 with TRBJ2-1; 8 positions agree with TRBD1. The CDR3 consists of 15 residues. The germline V gene has CDR1 DFQATT and CDR2 SNEGSKA (reference sequence). V lost 6 bases, J lost 5 bases, and 12 bases stayed unmatched. CDR3 nucleotides: TGCAGTGCAGGGCCCTTGGACAGGGTTAACAATGAGCAGTTCTTC. It is translated as CSAGPLDRVNNEQFF.

The chain links TRBV5-1 to TRBJ2-7; D is undetermined. Germline V gene lookup returns CDR1 SGHRS and CDR2 YFSETQ. The germline V and J ends were trimmed by 6 bases and 2 bases, with 18 bases remaining between them. The CDR3 totals 15 residues. In DNA, the CDR3 is TGCGCCAGCAAGCGTGAGCCGGCGTCTACCTACGAGCAGTACTTC. It specifies CASKREPASTYEQYF.

This clonotype was picked up a small number of times. V gene TRBV5-1 combines with J gene TRBJ2-2; TRBD2 matches 8 bases. The V segment lost 7 bases and the J segment 6 bases; nucleotides outside the gene matches: 5. The CDR3 sequence is 13 residues long. Germline V gives CDR1 SGHRS, CDR2 YFSETQ. The CDR3, as DNA: TGCGCCAGCCGAAAAGCGGGAGCCGGGGAGCTGTTTTTT. Its translation: CASRKAGAGELFF.

The chain is built from TRBV20-1 and TRBJ2-1; 8 nucleotides line up with TRBD2. The germline V gene encodes CDR1 DFQATT and CDR2 SNEGSKA (reference sequence). The CDR3 spans 17 residues. The ends lost 6 bases at V and 8 bases at J; junction bases unmatched: 21. This CDR3 is CSAHRIEREMGRDEQFF. CDR3 nucleotide sequence: TGCAGTGCCCATAGAATAGAGCGGGAGATGGGTCGGGATGAGCAGTTCTTC.

The chain recombines TRBV28 with TRBJ2-6; tentative D call: TRBD2 (6 bases). Germline CDR1 is MDHEN and CDR2 is SYDVKM. Deletions cut 6 bases from V and 2 bases from J, with 11 bases between. This CDR3 comprises 15 residues. CDR3 coding DNA: TGTGCCAGCAGGGGAGGAGATACTGGGGCCAACGTCCTGACTTTC. Its protein product is CASRGGDTGANVLTF.

This clonotype was counted ten times or more. The genes are TRBV28 and TRBJ2-3; the D gene is possibly TRBD2 (5 bases). This CDR3 comprises 14 residues. Trimming cost V 2 bases and J 6 bases, with 12 bases left between them. Germline assignment: CDR1 MDHEN and CDR2 SYDVKM. This chain's CDR3 is CASSLVGGGDTQYF. DNA of the CDR3: TGTGCCAGCAGTTTAGTAGGTGGAGGTGATACGCAGTATTTT.

This sequence joins TRBV27 and TRBJ2-3; 10 bases map to TRBD2. J was trimmed by 4 bases and V by 5 bases; bases with no gene match: 12. The germline V gene encodes CDR1 MNHEY and CDR2 SMNVEV (reference sequence). The CDR3 is made up of 17 amino acids. In nucleotides, the CDR3 is TGTGCCAGCAGTCACACCACACGACTAGCGGGCCCAGATACGCAGTATTTT. Translated: CASSHTTRLAGPDTQYF.

The rearrangement uses TRBV6-1 and TRBJ2-5, with 7 nucleotides matching TRBD2. The CDR3 totals 15 residues. V was clipped by 4 bases and J by 2 bases; unmatched bases: 7. CDR1 is MNHNS, CDR2 SASEGT, per germline. The CDR3 here is CASSGWLAVQETQYF. The CDR3 nucleotides are TGTGCCAGCAGTGGATGGCTAGCGGTTCAAGAGACCCAGTACTTC.

This clonotype was observed at least ten times. The chain links TRBV5-1 to TRBJ2-2; D gene uncertain. Germline loops: CDR1 SGHRS, CDR2 YFSETQ. This CDR3 contains 13 residues. V gave up 4 bases and J gave up 7 bases, with 11 bases separating them. For the CDR3, the DNA is TGCGCCAGCAGCCCACTTACACGCGGGGAGCTGTTTTTT. It codes for CASSPLTRGELFF.

This clonotype has just a few counts. The chain has TRBV2 and TRBJ2-3; tentative D call: TRBD2 (6 bases). This CDR3 contains 18 residues. Trimming took 7 bases from V and 4 from J, leaving 27 bases between them. Germline values: CDR1 SNHLY, CDR2 FYNNEI. The CDR3 loop reads CASTPQGGVSGFADTQYF. The CDR3 region has the DNA TGTGCCAGCACCCCCCAGGGTGGAGTCAGCGGGTTTGCAGATACGCAGTATTTT.

The CDR3 nucleotides are TGCGCCAGCAGCCAGCAGCCTGGGGGGTACGGCAAAAACATTCAGTACTTC. Its translation: CASSQQPGGYGKNIQYF. The rearrangement links TRBV4-1 to TRBJ2-4, with D maybe TRBD2 (6 bases). CDR1 MGHRA and CDR2 YSYEKL come from the germline V gene. Trimming removed 3 bases at V and 3 bases at J, with 18 bases between. The CDR3 extends over 17 amino acids.

For this clonotype: A read error may explain this, as a much larger clone is one base away. This chain uses TRBV20-1 with TRBJ2-1; D is unclear. CDR3 length equals 9 residues. Per the germline V gene, CDR1 is DFQATT and CDR2 is SNEGSKA (reference sequence). CDR3 sequence reads: CSANNEQFF. The DNA for the CDR3 is TGCAGCGCTAACAATGAGCAGTTCTTC.

This clonotype was seen at least ten times. The V gene is TRBV7-2, the J gene TRBJ2-7; perhaps TRBD2 as D (6 bases). The CDR3 contains 14 residues. The V and J ends lost 5 bases and 5 bases respectively, with 16 bases between them. In germline, CDR1 is SGHTA, CDR2 FQGNSA. The CDR3 loop is CASSLQFGGNEQYF. The CDR3 coding sequence is TGTGCCAGCAGCCTCCAGTTTGGGGGGAACGAGCAGTACTTC. The whole variable domain, remainder taken from reference TRBV7-2 and TRBJ2-7, is GAGVSQSPSNKVTEKGKDVELRCDPISGHTALYWYRQSLGQGLEFLIYFQGNSAPDKSGLPSDRFSAERTGGSVSTLTIQRTQQEDSAVYLCASSLQFGGNEQYFGPGTRLTVT.

CDR3 residues: CSVSGQGRSYEQYF. The DNA of the CDR3 is TGCAGCGTTTCTGGACAGGGGCGCTCCTACGAGCAGTACTTC. The genes are TRBV29-1 and TRBJ2-7; 9 positions agree with TRBD1. J lost 0 bases, V lost 5 bases, and 5 bases had no gene match. The CDR3 is 14 amino acids. The germline CDR1 and CDR2 sequences are SQVTM and ANQGSEA.

This clonotype occurred a few times. This chain connects TRBV2 to TRBJ2-6; D perhaps matches TRBD1 (5 bases). Trimming removed 0 bases at V and 2 bases at J, with 8 bases between. The CDR3 spans 16 residues. CDR1 SNHLY and CDR2 FYNNEI come from the germline V gene. CDR3 in amino acids: CASSEASGPGANVLTF. In DNA, the CDR3 is TGTGCCAGCAGTGAAGCGTCAGGGCCTGGGGCCAACGTCCTGACTTTC. The entire variable domain, with the rest obtained from reference TRBV2 and TRBJ2-6, is as follows: EPEVTQTPSHQVTQMGQEVILRCVPISNHLYFYWYRQILGQKVEFLVSFYNNEISEKSEIFDDQFSVERPDGSNFTLKIRSTKLEDSAMYFCASSEASGPGANVLTFGAGSRLTVL.

There are many counts of this clonotype. The chain is built from TRBV11-2 and TRBJ2-2, with D possibly being TRBD1 (6 bases). The CDR3 loop spans 13 amino acids. Trimming removed 4 bases at V and 7 bases at J, with 10 bases between. Germline V gene data show CDR1 as SGHAT and CDR2 as FQNNGV. The CDR3 reads CASSSTGNGELFF. DNA of the CDR3: TGTGCCAGCAGCTCAACAGGGAACGGGGAGCTGTTTTTT.